What follows are 14 T cell receptor beta chains derived from one specimen sequenced in a study of PD-L1 blockade in urothelial cancer. TCRdb's table, derived via immunoSEQ multiplex PCR, lists solely in-frame clones and lacks some. Of about 36,000 clones listed, 84% are singletons. Time point defined: peripheral blood 6 weeks after treatment start. The source material was PBMCs, sampled around atezolizumab (anti-PD-L1) treatment. The receptors shown here come from a middle-aged man with urothelial cancer.

The chain uses TRBV30 and TRBJ2-3; TRBD2 is a possible D gene (6 bases). CDR3 length: 13 residues. Trimming removed 8 bases at V and 5 bases at J, with 17 bases between. Germline V gives CDR1 GTSNPN, CDR2 SVGIG (reference sequence). CDR3 nucleotide sequence: TGTGCCCTCGGCCCGGGAGTCGGAGATACGCAGTATTTT. Its protein product is CALGPGVGDTQYF.

CDR3 in amino acids: CATSREGAGGIDGYTF. The CDR3 DNA sequence: TGTGCCACCAGCAGAGAAGGGGCAGGGGGGATCGATGGCTACACCTTC. The rearrangement uses TRBV15 and TRBJ1-2, with TRBD1 identical over 7 bases. From germline, CDR1 is LNHNV and CDR2 YYDKDF (reference sequence). This CDR3 has 16 amino acids. Germline trimming cut 0 bases from V and 6 bases from J; bases unmatched to any gene: 10.

The chain has TRBV6-5 and TRBJ1-2; a possible D gene is TRBD1 (6 bases). In germline, CDR1 is MNHEY, CDR2 SVGAGI. The CDR3 spans 13 residues. Trimming shortened V by 6 bases and J by 8 bases, and 16 bases separated the two germline ends. The CDR3 region is CASSSTGLYGYTF. In DNA form, the CDR3 reads TGTGCCAGCAGCAGCACAGGGCTATACGGCTACACCTTC.

The rearrangement links TRBV7-9 to TRBJ1-1, with D possibly TRBD1 on 6 matching bases. Trimming removed 5 bases at V and 0 bases at J, with 13 bases between. The CDR3 runs 15 residues. Looked up from germline, CDR1 is SEHNR and CDR2 is FQNEAQ (reference sequence). This CDR3 is CASSPPQGMNTEAFF. The CDR3 coding sequence is TGTGCCAGCAGCCCCCCACAGGGAATGAACACTGAAGCTTTCTTT.

In its sample, this clone was seen once. J is TRBJ2-3 and V is TRBV4-2, with D possibly being TRBD2 (6 bases). CDR1 is LGHNA and CDR2 is YNFKEQ in the germline V gene. V lost 1 base and J lost 1, with 15 bases in between. This CDR3 contains 17 residues. The CDR3 bases are TGTGCCAGCAGCCAAGTCAGGTCGGGGGTTGGCACAGATACGCAGTATTTT. Amino acids: CASSQVRSGVGTDTQYF.

The chain joins TRBV18 to TRBJ2-2; 8 bases align to TRBD1. Losses at the gene ends were 3 bases for V and 4 bases for J; bases not matched to a gene: 10. Germline-derived CDR1 and CDR2 are KGHSH and LQKENI. CDR3 length equals 17 residues. The CDR3 sequence is CASSPSQGVFGTGELFF. The DNA for the CDR3 is TGTGCCAGCTCACCTTCACAGGGGGTCTTCGGCACCGGGGAGCTGTTTTTT. Complete variable domain (other parts from reference TRBV18 and TRBJ2-2): NAGVMQNPRHLVRRRGQEARLRCSPMKGHSHVYWYRQLPEEGLKFMVYLQKENIIDESGMPKERFSAEFPKEGPSILRIQQVVRGDSAAYFCASSPSQGVFGTGELFFGEGSRLTVL.

The rearrangement links TRBV2 to TRBJ2-7; D ambiguous. The CDR3 is 14 amino acids. Trimming stripped 7 bases from V and 0 bases from J, with 13 bases between. Germline lookup yields CDR1 SNHLY and CDR2 FYNNEI. The DNA of the CDR3 is TGTGCCAGCATTCCCGGCGGAACCTCCTACGAGCAGTACTTC. This gives the protein CASIPGGTSYEQYF.

V usage is TRBV5-5 and J usage is TRBJ2-7; 12 nucleotides align to TRBD2. There are 15 residues in the CDR3. Germline CDR1 SGHKS, CDR2 YYEKEE (reference sequence). V lost 5 bases and J lost 3; bases outside the gene matches: 6. In nucleotides, the CDR3 is TGTGCCAGCAGTTTTGAGACTAGCGGGGGCTACGAGCAGTACTTC. Amino acids: CASSFETSGGYEQYF.

This clone is a singleton in its sample. This chain uses TRBV28 with TRBJ2-2, with D tentatively TRBD1 (7 bases). Deletions cut 5 bases from V and 5 bases from J, with 15 bases between. Per germline, CDR1 MDHEN and CDR2 SYDVKM. The length of the CDR3 is 15 residues. The CDR3, as DNA: TGTGCCAGCAGTCTAGGGGGCGCGGGGACCGGGGAGCTGTTTTTT. It is translated as CASSLGGAGTGELFF.

The count of this clone is one. V gene TRBV27 combines with J gene TRBJ2-7; 8 bases match TRBD1. The CDR3 runs to 13 residues. The V gene end was trimmed by 2 bases and the J gene end by 6 bases; junction bases not matched to a gene: 3. Germline CDR1 MNHEY, CDR2 SMNVEV (reference sequence). The CDR3: CASSLLDRVEQYF. DNA of the CDR3: TGTGCCAGCAGTTTACTGGACAGGGTCGAGCAGTACTTC.

This clone was detected a few times. The chain is built from TRBV9 and TRBJ1-1; tentative D call: TRBD1 (6 bases). The V end was cut by 4 bases, the J end by 4 bases, with 14 bases between. The CDR3 totals 14 residues. Per the germline V gene, CDR1 is SGDLS and CDR2 is YYNGEE. CDR3 DNA sequence: TGTGCCAGCAGCCATAGGGGCAGGGGCACTGAAGCTTTCTTT. Its translation: CASSHRGRGTEAFF. The full variable domain, rest sourced from reference TRBV9 and TRBJ1-1, is DSGVTQTPKHLITATGQRVTLRCSPRSGDLSVYWYQQSLDQGLQFLIQYYNGEERAKGNILERFSAQQFPDLHSELNLSSLELGDSALYFCASSHRGRGTEAFFGQGTRLTVV.

CDR3 sequence reads: CAWSEGGAEAFF. In nucleotides, the CDR3 is TGTGCCTGGAGCGAAGGAGGGGCTGAAGCTTTCTTT. The chain carries TRBV30 and TRBJ1-1; D possibly corresponds to TRBD1 (5 bases). Trimming pared 3 bases from V and 6 bases from J, leaving 11 bases between. The CDR3 loop spans 12 amino acids. Germline CDR1 is GTSNPN and CDR2 is SVGIG (reference sequence).

The rearrangement links TRBV4-3 to TRBJ1-5; D gene uncertain. Germline-derived CDR1 and CDR2 are LGHNA and YSLEER. The V end was cut by 8 bases, the J end by 2 bases, with 13 bases between. This CDR3 is built from 14 residues. The CDR3 sequence is CASREGGRNQPQHF. CDR3 DNA sequence: TGCGCCAGCCGGGAGGGAGGGCGCAATCAGCCCCAGCATTTT.

The chain recombines TRBV7-2 with TRBJ2-6; the match to TRBD1 covers 8 bases. Germline V CDR1 and CDR2: SGHTA, FQGNSA. CDR3 length: 18 residues. J lost 0 bases, V lost 2 bases, and 6 bases had no gene match. Here the CDR3 DNA reads TGTGCCAGCAGCTTAATTGGACAGGGCCCCTCTGGGGCCAACGTCCTGACTTTC. Amino acids: CASSLIGQGPSGANVLTF.